This note documents a single T cell receptor beta chain sequence. Its antigen is undetermined. This entry comes from a study of shared clonotypes between healthy human individuals. Study conclusions and caveats: Shared across a few donors were 4% to 6% of the naive CD4 clonotypes. Larger estimated richness was generally recorded for naive subsets relative to memory subsets.

The germline gives CDR1 MNHNS, CDR2 SASEGT. Trimming stripped 4 bases from V and 4 bases from J, with 7 bases between. The CDR3 runs 13 residues. Splitting of CD4+ cells produced CD45RA+ naive and CD45RA-negative memory subsets. Produced via immunoSEQ multiplex PCR; TCRdb's table is partial and in-frame only. The repertoire holds 2 million to 3 million clones, with 90% to 95% as singletons. The clonotype originates from a man aged 18 to 29 in good health. Some clones in this sample may be carry-over from other donors' samples. The chain carries TRBV6-1 and TRBJ1-4, with D uncertain. The specimen was naive CD4+ T cells from PBMCs. Subset here: CD45RA+ positively selected. CDR3: CASSVWLNEKLFF. Written as DNA, the CDR3 is TGTGCCAGCAGTGTATGGCTTAATGAAAAACTGTTTTTT.